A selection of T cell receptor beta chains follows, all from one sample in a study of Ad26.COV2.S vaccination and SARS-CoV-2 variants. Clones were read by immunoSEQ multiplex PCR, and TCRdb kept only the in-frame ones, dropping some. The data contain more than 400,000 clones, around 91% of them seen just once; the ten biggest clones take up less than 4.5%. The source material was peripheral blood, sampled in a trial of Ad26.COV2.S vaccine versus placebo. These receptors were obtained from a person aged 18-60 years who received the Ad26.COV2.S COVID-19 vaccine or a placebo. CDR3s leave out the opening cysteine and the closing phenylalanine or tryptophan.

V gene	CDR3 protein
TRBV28	ASSLLDRGQY
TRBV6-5	ASSNRDEF
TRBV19	ASSIWDQEGPQH
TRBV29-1	SVGRGGTDTQY
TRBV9	ASSVGLPPNEQF
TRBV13	ASSLDGQGPGNEQF
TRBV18	ASREGNQPQH
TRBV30	AWSVDRVGSYEQY
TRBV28	ASSPGGIQETQY
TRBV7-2	ASSSNTGELF
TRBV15	ATSGFNQPQH
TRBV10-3	AISESGKDPNTGELF
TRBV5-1	ASSPDSRGNEKLF
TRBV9	ASSPRWTDSGLF
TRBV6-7	ASSYRRDREISYNEQF
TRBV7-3	ASSSLTGELF
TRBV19	ASSISRQATYVGNQPQH
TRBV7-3	ASRIAGVAGELF
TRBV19	ASSINRGRNSPLH
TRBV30	AWVVPAERGETQY
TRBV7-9	ASSTRDRPPFTDTQY
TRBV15	ATRWDQRGGTDTQY
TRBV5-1	ASSYSDANYGYT
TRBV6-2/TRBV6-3	ASSRQTPQGQNSPLH
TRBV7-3	ASSRPVGQSNTGELF
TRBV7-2	ASSPTGGQGGGYT
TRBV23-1	AVRQGNTIY
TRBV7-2	ASSPGQREGYEQY
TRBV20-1	SAILETQY
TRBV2	ASSAQTSGRPSYNEQF
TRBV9	ASSVATGYGYT
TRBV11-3	ASSNSLAGGKETQY
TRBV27	ASSLYTPPRSYEQY
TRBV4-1	ASSLSSLGNQPQH
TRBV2	ALRGDADTQY
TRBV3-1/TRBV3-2	ASSQVGRKNTEAF
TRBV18	ASSPPGETQY
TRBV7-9	ASSIAGPSYEQY
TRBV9	ASSVVAERSGAGELF
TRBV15	ATSRRDITKLETQY
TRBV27	ASNNRGSYNEQF
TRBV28	ASGGVEGAYNEQF
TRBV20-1	SASKGRLPSYEQY
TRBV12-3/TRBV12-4	ASRNSPNTEAF
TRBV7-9	ASSSGPYNSPLH
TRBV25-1	ASSGGRGPYEQY
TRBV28	AIEPGHGSYEQY
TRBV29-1	SVEDLAGRGDTQY
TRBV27	ASSPRGLATHNEQF
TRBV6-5	ASSLTDTQY
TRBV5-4	ASSSPGLAEETQY
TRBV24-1	ATSEGYSNQPQH